Presented here are 21 T cell receptor beta chains from one specimen sequenced in a study of cytomegalovirus exposure and HLA in healthy donors. It was with 60 Vbeta and 13 Jbeta primers that the PCR ran. Clones were read by immunoSEQ multiplex PCR, and TCRdb kept only the in-frame ones, dropping some. Of about 120,000 clones listed, around 75% are singletons. Sequencing was carried out using PBMCs. Receptors originate from a woman aged 40 to 50 in good health and CMV-seropositive.

V and J are TRBV27 and TRBJ1-2; tentative D call: TRBD1 (6 bases). The CDR3 spans 15 residues. V lost 0 bases and J 7 bases, leaving 15 bases between the germline ends. CDR1 is MNHEY and CDR2 is SMNVEV in the germline V gene (reference sequence). The CDR3 DNA sequence: TGTGCCAGCAGTTTATCGTCCAGGGGAAACGGTGGCTACACCTTC. It yields the protein CASSLSSRGNGGYTF.

This chain uses TRBV5-4 with TRBJ2-7, with D possibly matching TRBD1 (6 bases). Trimming cost V 1 base and J 0 bases, with 8 bases left between them. CDR3 length equals 14 residues. Germline V CDR1 and CDR2: SGHNT, YYREEE (reference sequence). CDR3 loop: CASSLQGHSYEQYF. The DNA for the CDR3 is TGTGCCAGCAGCTTGCAGGGGCACTCCTACGAGCAGTACTTC.

The table lists this clone with a few counts. The chain employs TRBV10-3 and TRBJ2-5; 9 bases align to TRBD1. The CDR3 runs to 13 residues. The germline CDR1 and CDR2 sequences are ENHRY and SYGVKD. Unmatched junction bases numbered 7, after V lost 9 bases and J lost 5 bases. This CDR3 reads CAIQGAHGETQYF. DNA for the CDR3: TGTGCCATACAGGGGGCGCATGGTGAGACCCAGTACTTC.

CDR3 region: CASRLTGPNTGELFF. The DNA for the CDR3 is TGCGCCAGCAGACTGACAGGGCCGAACACCGGGGAGCTGTTTTTT. The chain joins TRBV5-1 to TRBJ2-2, with 7 positions matching TRBD1. CDR3 length: 15 amino acids. Trimming cost V 5 bases and J 0 bases; bases outside gene matches: 4. Germline V gene data show CDR1 as SGHRS and CDR2 as YFSETQ.

The J gene is TRBJ2-7, the V gene TRBV7-9, with 9 positions matching TRBD1. CDR1 SEHNR and CDR2 FQNEAQ come from the germline V gene (reference sequence). The CDR3 runs 18 residues. The trim removed 5 bases at V and 4 bases at J, leaving 18 bases unmatched. CDR3 sequence: CASSQFLSWGQGAYEQYF. The CDR3 DNA follows: TGTGCCAGCAGCCAGTTCCTATCATGGGGACAGGGAGCTTACGAGCAGTACTTC.

Comment on this clone: The same CDR3 can be traced to other DNA sequences in this sample. The rearrangement joins TRBV18 to TRBJ2-7; 7 bases agree with TRBD1. Germline assignment: CDR1 KGHSH and CDR2 LQKENI. The CDR3 sequence is 14 residues long. Trimming at V came to 3 bases and at J to 1 base, leaving 3 bases not matched to a gene. The DNA of the CDR3 is TGTGCCAGCTCACCGGGGACAGCGTCCTACGAGCAGTACTTC. This translates into CASSPGTASYEQYF.

The chain couples TRBV30 to TRBJ1-4; D is unresolved. CDR3 length equals 10 residues. The V end lost 5 bases, the J end lost 7 bases, and 5 bases lay between the germline ends. Germline values: CDR1 GTSNPN, CDR2 SVGIG (reference sequence). CDR3 bases: TGTGCCTGGTCCGGTGAAAAACTGTTTTTT. Its translation: CAWSGEKLFF.

The J gene is TRBJ2-7, the V gene TRBV9; 10 bases align to TRBD1. Germline assignment: CDR1 SGDLS and CDR2 YYNGEE. The length of the CDR3 is 16 residues. The V and J ends lost 0 bases and 1 base, in that order; junction bases with no gene match: 4. The CDR3 DNA follows: TGTGCCAGCAGCGTAGGGGACAGGGGCGGGTCCTACGAGCAGTACTTC. It specifies CASSVGDRGGSYEQYF.

This chain connects TRBV30 to TRBJ2-1, with TRBD2 matching over 9 bases. The CDR3 loop spans 14 amino acids. CDR1 is GTSNPN, CDR2 SVGIG, per germline (reference sequence). The J segment lost 7 bases and the V segment lost 1 base, leaving 5 bases of the junction unmatched. The CDR3 sequence: CAWSGGRGRNEQFF. DNA of the CDR3: TGTGCCTGGAGTGGCGGGAGGGGCCGAAATGAGCAGTTCTTC.

This clone was detected only a few times. CDR3 loop: CASSLTGTDYEQYF. The CDR3 DNA reads as TGTGCCAGCAGCTTAACCGGGACAGATTACGAGCAGTACTTC. J is TRBJ2-7 and V is TRBV7-3; 7 nucleotides line up with TRBD1. The ends lost 0 bases at V and 4 bases at J; junction bases unmatched: 3. Germline assignment: CDR1 SGHTA and CDR2 FQGTGA. This CDR3 has 14 amino acids. The entire variable domain, with the rest obtained from reference TRBV7-3 and TRBJ2-7, is as follows: GAGVSQTPSNKVTEKGKYVELRCDPISGHTALYWYRQSLGQGPEFLIYFQGTGAADDSGLPNDRFFAVRPEGSVSTLKIQRTERGDSAVYLCASSLTGTDYEQYFGPGTRLTVT.

The rearrangement links TRBV5-1 to TRBJ2-2; 10 positions match TRBD1. V gave up 4 bases and J gave up 2 bases; unmatched junction bases: 5. Germline V CDR1 and CDR2: SGHRS, YFSETQ. This CDR3 contains 16 residues. The CDR3 sequence: CASSEGTGVNTGELFF. CDR3 bases: TGCGCCAGCAGCGAAGGGACAGGGGTTAACACCGGGGAGCTGTTTTTT.

V and J are TRBV7-3 and TRBJ2-3; 7 bases map to TRBD1. The CDR3 has 16 residues. After removal of 2 bases from V and 0 bases from J, the junction contained 5 bases not matched to a gene. Germline CDR1 reads SGHTA; CDR2 reads FQGTGA. DNA for the CDR3: TGTGCCAGCAGCTTACCCCGGGACAGAAGCACAGATACGCAGTATTTT. It yields the protein CASSLPRDRSTDTQYF.

The rearrangement uses TRBV6-6 and TRBJ2-5; tentatively, D is TRBD2 (6 bases). This CDR3 spans 14 amino acids. Germline V CDR1 and CDR2: MNHNY, SVGAGI (reference sequence). Trimming left V 4 bases short and J 5 bases short, with 14 bases between. The CDR3, as DNA: TGTGCCAGCAGTTTTCTGACTAGAGGGGAGACCCAGTACTTC. Encoded protein: CASSFLTRGETQYF.

The chain links TRBV6-5 to TRBJ1-3, with D unresolved. There are 14 residues in the CDR3. Trimming shortened V by 4 bases and J by 1 base, and 8 bases separated the two germline ends. The germline gives CDR1 MNHEY, CDR2 SVGAGI. The CDR3 nucleotides read TGTGCCAGCAGTTCCAGTCGTTCTGGAAACACCATATATTTT. Translating it yields CASSSSRSGNTIYF.

The V gene is TRBV4-3, the J gene TRBJ1-2; 8 bases line up with TRBD1. CDR1 LGHNA and CDR2 YSLEER come from the germline V gene. CDR3 length equals 16 residues. The V segment lost 0 bases and the J segment 5 bases; nucleotides outside the gene matches: 8. DNA of the CDR3: TGCGCCAGCAGCCAAGAGGGCAGGGGGCAACGATATGGCTACACCTTC. The encoded protein is CASSQEGRGQRYGYTF.

The rearrangement joins TRBV28 to TRBJ1-5, with D unresolved. The CDR3 extends over 16 amino acids. V was shortened by 4 bases and J by 0 bases, with 13 bases between the two germline ends. Per the germline V gene, CDR1 is MDHEN and CDR2 is SYDVKM. CDR3 sequence reads: CASSYPGGYSNQPQHF. The DNA of the CDR3 is TGTGCCAGCAGTTACCCGGGAGGGTATAGCAATCAGCCCCAGCATTTT.

The chain has TRBV7-3 and TRBJ2-2; 9 bases align to TRBD2. J gave up 3 bases and V 4 bases, and 9 bases lay outside the gene matches. CDR1 SGHTA and CDR2 FQGTGA come from the germline V gene. CDR3 length: 17 residues. This CDR3 reads CASSSHPTSGYTGELFF. The CDR3 DNA reads TGTGCCAGCAGCTCTCATCCTACTAGCGGGTACACCGGGGAGCTGTTTTTT.

V gene TRBV29-1 combines with J gene TRBJ2-7, with D tentatively TRBD1 (6 bases). This CDR3 comprises 14 residues. Looked up from germline, CDR1 is SQVTM and CDR2 is ANQGSEA. Trimming left V 3 bases short and J 4 bases short, with 16 bases between. The CDR3 nucleotides read TGCAGCGTTGATGTGACAGGATTAAAATACGAGCAGTACTTC. It translates to CSVDVTGLKYEQYF.

The chain combines TRBV4-3 with TRBJ1-6; a weak D match, TRBD1 (6 bases). The CDR3 runs 15 residues. Trimming took off 0 bases at V and 8 bases at J, with 11 bases between the two ends. The germline V gene has CDR1 LGHNA and CDR2 YSLEER. In nucleotides, the CDR3 is TGCGCCAGCAGCCAAGATCCAGGGGTCGATTCACCCCTCCACTTT. The encoded protein is CASSQDPGVDSPLHF.

The rearrangement links TRBV4-1 to TRBJ2-7; D may be TRBD1 (5 bases). The length of the CDR3 is 15 residues. V was pared by 1 base and J by 2 bases, with 12 bases between. Germline V gene sequence: CDR1 MGHRA, CDR2 YSYEKL. CDR3 amino acids: CASSQGLQGAYEQYF. The DNA of the CDR3 is TGCGCCAGCAGCCAAGGTCTCCAGGGCGCCTACGAGCAGTACTTC.

This chain links TRBV28 with TRBJ2-1, with D tentatively TRBD2 (5 bases). This CDR3 comprises 14 residues. V lost 5 bases, J lost 3 bases, and 11 bases lay in between. Germline V CDR1 and CDR2: MDHEN, SYDVKM. CDR3 region: CASSLLRDYNEQFF. In DNA, the CDR3 is TGTGCCAGCAGTCTACTCCGGGACTACAATGAGCAGTTCTTC.